Shown below are 4 T cell receptor beta chains from a single sample sequenced in a study of shared clonotypes between healthy human individuals. Sequencing was performed with immunoSEQ multiplex PCR; in TCRdb, only in-frame clones are kept and a portion is missing. This sample has about 680,000 clones, with around 72% found just once. The sample was memory CD4+ T cells sorted from blood. Subset reported: CD45RA-negative fraction. Receptor source: a woman in her twenties or thirties in good health.

The genes are TRBV28 and TRBJ1-1, with D unresolved. V lost 2 bases and J lost 5, with 12 bases in between. Germline CDR1 is MDHEN and CDR2 is SYDVKM. The CDR3 has 14 residues. The CDR3 reads CASSLEGRGTEAFF. The CDR3 DNA reads as TGTGCCAGCAGTTTAGAGGGCAGAGGGACTGAAGCTTTCTTT.

This clone was observed a handful of times. The chain is built from TRBV27 and TRBJ2-2, with a tentative D call TRBD2 (6 bases). The germline V gene encodes CDR1 MNHEY and CDR2 SMNVEV (reference sequence). With 3 bases removed from V and 3 bases from J, the gap between germline ends came to 11 bases. The CDR3 is 15 amino acids. DNA for the CDR3: TGTGCCAGCAGTTTTCGGGGGAGTGACACCGGGGAGCTGTTTTTT. Translation gives CASSFRGSDTGELFF.

J is TRBJ2-5 and V is TRBV25-1; TRBD2 matches 8 bases. The CDR3 has 15 residues. Trimming removed 6 bases from V and 2 bases from J; junction bases left unmatched: 8. CDR1 MGHDK and CDR2 SYGVNS come from the germline V gene. CDR3 in DNA: TGTGCCAGCAGAAAAGCGGGAGTTGTACAAGAGACCCAGTACTTC. It specifies CASRKAGVVQETQYF.

The chain carries TRBV30 and TRBJ2-5; 8 bases match TRBD1. The DNA end is more similar to TRBJ2-7, so the J call may be wrong. The germline V gene has CDR1 GTSNPN and CDR2 SVGIG (reference sequence). The CDR3 consists of 14 residues. In nucleotides, the CDR3 is TGTGCCTGGAGTTACAGGGGGAGCTTCTACGAGCAGTACTTC. Amino acid sequence: CAWSYRGSFYEQYF.